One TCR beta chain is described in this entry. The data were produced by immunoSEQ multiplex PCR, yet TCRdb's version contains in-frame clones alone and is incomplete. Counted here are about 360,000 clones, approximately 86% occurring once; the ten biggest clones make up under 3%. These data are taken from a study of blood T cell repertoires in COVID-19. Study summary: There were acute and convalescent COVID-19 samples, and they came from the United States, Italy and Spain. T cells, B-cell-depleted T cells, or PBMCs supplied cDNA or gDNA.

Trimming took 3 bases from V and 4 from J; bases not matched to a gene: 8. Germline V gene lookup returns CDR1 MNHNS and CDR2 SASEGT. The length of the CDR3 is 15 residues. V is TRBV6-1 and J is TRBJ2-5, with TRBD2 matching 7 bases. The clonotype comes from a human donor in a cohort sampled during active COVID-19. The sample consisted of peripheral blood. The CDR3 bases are TGTGCCAGCAGTGAGGGCGGGAGAGGGGCAGAGACCCAGTACTTC. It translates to CASSEGGRGAETQYF.